This T cell receptor (beta chain) was retrieved from a study of blood T cell repertoires in COVID-19. Method: immunoSEQ multiplex PCR; TCRdb's copy keeps in-frame clones and lacks some. The sample records some 150,000 clones, 87% being singletons. Sequenced material: peripheral blood. This TCR was sampled from a woman aged 35 to 49 with acute or convalescent COVID-19.

This CDR3 reads CASSFTVWTEAFF. In nucleotides, the CDR3 is TGCGCCAGCAGCTTTACGGTTTGGACTGAAGCTTTCTTT. The chain has TRBV5-1 and TRBJ1-1; no definite D call. The germline V gene has CDR1 SGHRS and CDR2 YFSETQ. With 2 bases removed from V and 5 bases from J, the gap between germline ends came to 10 bases. This CDR3 spans 13 amino acids.